The 14 T cell receptor beta chains presented below share a single source sample, sequenced in a study of blood T cell repertoires in COVID-19 (dated by TCRdb to the early 2020s). The library relied on the immunoSEQ multiplex PCR assay. Imported from immuneACCESS, the table was reduced by TCRdb to in-frame sequences with V and J called. These copies leave out some clones; in studies compared against another copy, an unresolved V gene accounts for under half, and the cause of the remainder is not known. For this sample the table gives roughly 370,000 clones, of which around nine tenths were detected only once. 10% of the sample is held by the ten biggest clonotypes. Input material: PBMCs or T cells enriched from blood (not recorded which). The origin of the receptors is a woman aged 45-65 years who had recovered from COVID-19.

The V and J genes are TRBV19 and TRBJ2-2; maybe TRBD1 (5 bases). Trimming took 9 bases from V and 0 from J, leaving 11 bases between them. Germline lookup yields CDR1 LNHDA and CDR2 SQIVND (reference sequence). The CDR3 totals 14 residues. CDR3 in amino acids: CASTGQTNTGELFF. CDR3 nucleotide sequence: TGTGCCAGCACCGGACAAACGAACACCGGGGAGCTGTTTTTT. Together with reference TRBV19 and TRBJ2-2, the CDR3 gives the full variable domain: DGGITQSPKYLFRKEGQNVTLSCEQNLNHDAMYWYRQDPGQGLRLIYYSQIVNDFQKGDIAEGYSVSREKKESFPLTVTSAQKNPTAFYLCASTGQTNTGELFFGEGSRLTVL.

The chain combines TRBV29-1 with TRBJ2-1; 9 positions agree with TRBD1. J lost 6 bases, V lost 7 bases, and 10 bases had no gene match. Germline V lookup: CDR1 SQVTM, CDR2 ANQGSEA. This CDR3 spans 14 amino acids. In nucleotides, the CDR3 is TGCAGCGGGAGGGGGGACAGGGCGGGCAATGAGCAGTTCTTC. Translation: CSGRGDRAGNEQFF.

The chain has TRBV7-8 and TRBJ2-2; 8 bases are a match to TRBD1. The V gene end was trimmed by 2 bases and the J gene end by 4 bases; junction bases not matched to a gene: 3. Germline V gene data show CDR1 as SGHVS and CDR2 as FQNEAQ. The CDR3 runs 15 residues. In DNA form, the CDR3 reads TGTGCCAGCAGCTTACAGGGGGCAACCACCGGGGAGCTGTTTTTT. The encoded protein is CASSLQGATTGELFF.

The chain couples TRBV2 to TRBJ1-1; D is possibly TRBD1 (6 bases). V lost 5 bases and J 0 bases, leaving 7 bases between the germline ends. CDR3 length: 13 residues. The V gene's germline CDR1 is SNHLY and CDR2 FYNNEI. As DNA, the CDR3 is TGTGCCAGCAGTTCAGGGGTGAACACTGAAGCTTTCTTT. As protein: CASSSGVNTEAFF.

The chain joins TRBV28 to TRBJ1-6; 9 positions agree with TRBD1. The CDR3 is made up of 14 amino acids. Germline CDR1 reads MDHEN; CDR2 reads SYDVKM. V was pared by 6 bases and J by 11 bases, with 8 bases of the junction left unmatched. CDR3 region: CASSPGTGRTPLHF. The CDR3 DNA reads TGTGCCAGCAGCCCCGGGACAGGGAGGACACCCCTCCACTTT.

This chain uses TRBV4-1 with TRBJ2-3; D is uncertain. From germline, CDR1 is MGHRA and CDR2 YSYEKL. This CDR3 region has 16 residues. V was clipped by 4 bases and J by 2 bases, with 16 bases between them. The CDR3 DNA sequence: TGCGCCAGCAGCCTCCAAGCTAGGCCCCACACAGATACGCAGTATTTT. Residues: CASSLQARPHTDTQYF.

The rearrangement joins TRBV3-1 (or the pseudogene TRBV3-2) to TRBJ2-1; 10 positions match TRBD1. Germline V gene data show CDR1 as LGHDT and CDR2 as YNNKEL (reference sequence). The junction had 10 bases not matched to a gene; V was cut back by 4 bases and J by 7 bases. This CDR3 comprises 16 residues. Written as DNA, the CDR3 is TGTGCCAGCAGCCGGTCTGGGACAGGGGTAATGAATGAGCAGTTCTTC. The encoded protein is CASSRSGTGVMNEQFF.

This chain links TRBV7-9 with TRBJ1-5; D is possibly TRBD1 (6 bases). Germline CDR1 reads SEHNR; CDR2 reads FQNEAQ (reference sequence). Trimming stripped 2 bases from V and 5 bases from J, with 10 bases between. The CDR3 is 14 amino acids. CDR3: CASSLSGADQPQHF. The DNA of the CDR3 is TGTGCCAGCAGCTTATCAGGGGCGGATCAGCCCCAGCATTTT.

This clone has only one observation. The J gene is TRBJ2-4, the V gene TRBV18; maybe TRBD2 (6 bases). This CDR3 contains 13 residues. The germline CDR1 and CDR2 sequences are KGHSH and LQKENI. Trimming took off 3 bases at V and 8 bases at J, with 11 bases between the two ends. The chain's CDR3 is CASSPPRGYIQYF. The CDR3 nucleotides are TGTGCCAGCTCACCGCCCCGGGGGTACATTCAGTACTTC.

The CDR3 sequence: CASSQGSTYEQYF. The CDR3 DNA follows: TGTGCCAGCAGCCAAGGCAGTACCTACGAGCAGTACTTC. The chain links TRBV3-1 (or the pseudogene TRBV3-2) to TRBJ2-7; D is unclear. V gave up 1 base and J gave up 2 bases, with 6 bases separating them. The CDR3 has 13 residues. Germline CDR1 is LGHDT and CDR2 is YNNKEL (reference sequence).

V gene TRBV3-1 (or the pseudogene TRBV3-2) combines with J gene TRBJ1-5, with 8 bases matching TRBD1. Germline assignment: CDR1 LGHDT and CDR2 YNNKEL (reference sequence). The CDR3 loop spans 15 amino acids. J was trimmed by 7 bases and V by 1 base; bases with no gene match: 6. The CDR3: CASSQASGGQQPQHF. CDR3 sequence (DNA): TGTGCCAGCAGCCAAGCATCAGGGGGCCAACAGCCCCAGCATTTT.

CDR3 loop: CASSQVSGSNSPLHF. The DNA for the CDR3 is TGTGCCAGCAGCCAAGTCTCAGGATCTAATTCACCCCTCCACTTT. The genes are TRBV3-1 (or the pseudogene TRBV3-2) and TRBJ1-6; D unclear. The CDR3 contains 15 residues. V shed 1 base and J shed 6 bases, with 10 bases lying between them. Germline V gene lookup returns CDR1 LGHDT and CDR2 YNNKEL (reference sequence).

To note about this clone: At one of its ends the junction is not consistent with the germline gene, which may arise from a read error. The CDR3, as DNA: TGTGCCAGCAGCACAAGCGGGTCGAGGACCATCTTC. Translated: CASSTSGSRTIF. The chain uses TRBV3-1 (or the pseudogene TRBV3-2) and TRBJ1-2; D remains unclear. This CDR3 is built from 12 residues. Germline loops: CDR1 LGHDT, CDR2 YNNKEL (reference sequence).

This sequence joins TRBV4-3 and TRBJ2-1; 12 nucleotides line up with TRBD2. Germline-derived CDR1 and CDR2 are LGHNA and YSLEER. Losses at the gene ends were 2 bases for V and 7 bases for J; bases not matched to a gene: 3. The CDR3 has 15 residues. In DNA, the CDR3 is TGCGCCAGCAGCCAACGGCTAGCGGGGGGGAATGAGCAGTTCTTC. It yields the protein CASSQRLAGGNEQFF.